These 17 T cell receptor beta chains were all obtained from the same sample, sequenced in a study of T cell responses to AZD1222 COVID-19 vaccine. Here immunoSEQ multiplex PCR was the method, and the copy in TCRdb shows in-frame clones only, minus some. The data hold some 120,000 clones, with around 94% observed a single time. Sample: peripheral blood, taken on day 0 of AZD1222 vaccination. These receptor sequences come from an adult in good health.

This rearrangement joins TRBV25-1 to TRBJ2-4; weak D call: TRBD1 (5 bases). The V end lost 3 bases, the J end lost 6 bases, and 6 bases lay between the germline ends. Germline-derived CDR1 and CDR2 are MGHDK and SYGVNS. The length of the CDR3 is 12 residues. The CDR3 loop reads CASSDRANIQYF. The CDR3 DNA sequence: TGTGCCAGCAGTGACAGGGCAAACATTCAGTACTTC. The whole variable domain, filled in from reference TRBV25-1 and TRBJ2-4, reads EADIYQTPRYLVIGTGKKITLECSQTMGHDKMYWYQQDPGMELHLIHYSYGVNSTEKGDLSSESTVSRIRTEHFPLTLESARPSHTSQYLCASSDRANIQYFGAGTRLSVL.

The CDR3 spells CASSEVAGGVQPQHF. In DNA, the CDR3 is TGTGCCAGCAGTGAAGTCGCAGGGGGCGTTCAGCCCCAGCATTTT. The V and J genes are TRBV6-1 and TRBJ1-5; 8 nucleotides align to TRBD1. The V segment lost 1 base and the J segment 6 bases; nucleotides outside the gene matches: 5. The CDR3 has 15 amino acids. Germline V gene data show CDR1 as MNHNS and CDR2 as SASEGT.

The chain recombines TRBV24-1 with TRBJ2-2; D remains ambiguous. The CDR3 consists of 18 residues. Germline V CDR1 and CDR2: KGHDR, SFDVKD. With 2 bases removed from V and 0 bases from J, the gap between germline ends came to 15 bases. Here the CDR3 DNA reads TGTGCCACCAGTGATTCACCTCCTAGAGGAACGAACACCGGGGAGCTGTTTTTT. Translating it yields CATSDSPPRGTNTGELFF.

The chain has TRBV13 and TRBJ2-1; 9 nucleotides line up with TRBD1. The CDR3 consists of 17 residues. V was pared by 5 bases and J by 5 bases, with 13 bases of the junction left unmatched. The V gene's germline CDR1 is PRHDT and CDR2 FYEKMQ (reference sequence). CDR3 sequence: CASSLRPDRGWDNEQFF. CDR3 coding DNA: TGTGCCAGCAGCCTTCGGCCCGACAGGGGGTGGGACAATGAGCAGTTCTTC.

This clone came up once. The J gene is TRBJ1-2, the V gene TRBV6-5; TRBD1 might be the D (6 bases). Trimming cost V 5 bases and J 2 bases, with 9 bases left between them. This CDR3 spans 13 amino acids. Germline assignment: CDR1 MNHEY and CDR2 SVGAGI. The CDR3 here is CASSKGDNYGYTF. In DNA, the CDR3 is TGTGCCAGCAGTAAGGGGGACAACTATGGCTACACCTTC.

The V call is TRBV28, the J call TRBJ1-6; 7 bases match TRBD1. V lost 8 bases and J lost 7; bases outside the gene matches: 2. Germline-derived CDR1 and CDR2 are MDHEN and SYDVKM. The CDR3 length is 12 residues. As DNA, the CDR3 is TGTGCCAGCGCAGGGGGGAATTCACCCCTCCACTTT. Its protein is CASAGGNSPLHF.

The V gene is TRBV27, the J gene TRBJ2-7; 10 nucleotides agree with TRBD2. Germline values: CDR1 MNHEY, CDR2 SMNVEV (reference sequence). This CDR3 spans 15 amino acids. Unmatched junction bases numbered 1, after V lost 2 bases and J lost 0 bases. The CDR3, as DNA: TGTGCCAGCAGTTTAACTAGCGGGATCTCCTACGAGCAGTACTTC. This translates into CASSLTSGISYEQYF.

This clone occurred a few times. This chain joins TRBV28 and TRBJ2-7; D gene unclear. There are 13 residues in the CDR3. V was pared by 3 bases and J by 4 bases, with 10 bases between. Germline CDR1 is MDHEN and CDR2 is SYDVKM. Here the CDR3 reads CASSLGSTYEQYF. The CDR3 DNA follows: TGTGCCAGCAGTTTGGGGTCGACTTACGAGCAGTACTTC.

A single count supports this clone. This chain joins TRBV9 and TRBJ2-3; 10 positions match TRBD1. Germline-derived CDR1 and CDR2 are SGDLS and YYNGEE. The CDR3 is 15 residues long. V shed 3 bases and J 4 bases; nucleotides not matched to a gene: 5. The CDR3 sequence: CASSGTGGSPDTQYF. In DNA form, the CDR3 reads TGTGCCAGCAGCGGGACAGGGGGGAGTCCAGATACGCAGTATTTT.

This clone was seen only once. The chain couples TRBV2 to TRBJ2-7; 10 bases are a match to TRBD1. From germline, CDR1 is SNHLY and CDR2 FYNNEI. CDR3 size: 13 residues. The V segment lost 6 bases and the J segment 4 bases; nucleotides outside the gene matches: 3. The CDR3 bases are TGTGCCAGCAGCCGGGACAGGGGTTACGAGCAGTACTTC. Its protein is CASSRDRGYEQYF.

CDR3 in amino acids: CASTRDEATNEKLFF. DNA of the CDR3: TGTGCCAGCACGAGGGACGAGGCAACTAATGAAAAACTGTTTTTT. The chain carries TRBV6-5 and TRBJ1-4; possible D gene TRBD1, 5 bases. The CDR3 is 15 residues long. V lost 7 bases and J 0 bases, leaving 12 bases between the germline ends. CDR1 is MNHEY, CDR2 SVGAGI, per germline.

The chain couples TRBV10-3 to TRBJ2-1; the D gene is possibly TRBD2 (6 bases). The CDR3 is 14 residues long. Looked up from germline, CDR1 is ENHRY and CDR2 is SYGVKD. Trimming left V 5 bases short and J 7 bases short, with 15 bases between. The CDR3 loop reads CAISSEGGRNEQFF. The CDR3 DNA reads TGTGCCATCAGTAGCGAGGGAGGAAGAAATGAGCAGTTCTTC.

This chain connects TRBV11-2 to TRBJ1-6; D is possibly TRBD1 (5 bases). Deletions cut 1 base from V and 4 bases from J, with 14 bases between. The CDR3 is made up of 17 amino acids. From germline, CDR1 is SGHAT and CDR2 FQNNGV. The CDR3 bases are TGTGCCAGCAGCTTAGGGCCCCGGGGCGGATATAATTCACCCCTCCACTTT. It specifies CASSLGPRGGYNSPLHF.

V usage is TRBV18 and J usage is TRBJ1-1; weak D call: TRBD1 (6 bases). The CDR3 spans 14 residues. CDR1 and CDR2 from the germline V gene are KGHSH and LQKENI. The V end lost 0 bases, the J end lost 5 bases, and 10 bases lay between the germline ends. The CDR3 nucleotides are TGTGCCAGCTCACCACCCTCAGGGACAACTGAAGCTTTCTTT. Protein product: CASSPPSGTTEAFF.

This chain links TRBV5-6 with TRBJ2-1, with unresolved D. The V end lost 2 bases, the J end lost 0 bases, and 9 bases lay between the germline ends. There are 15 residues in the CDR3. CDR1 SGHDT and CDR2 YYEEEE come from the germline V gene. DNA of the CDR3: TGTGCCAGCAGCTTCCAGACGAGCTCCTACAATGAGCAGTTCTTC. Translation gives CASSFQTSSYNEQFF.

V gene TRBV27 combines with J gene TRBJ1-2; D perhaps matches TRBD1 (5 bases). V was shortened by 6 bases and J by 7 bases, with 27 bases between the two germline ends. The germline V gene encodes CDR1 MNHEY and CDR2 SMNVEV (reference sequence). The CDR3 sequence is 17 residues long. CDR3 loop: CASSQIGAGGLFAGYTF. In DNA, the CDR3 is TGTGCCAGCAGCCAAATCGGGGCAGGAGGGCTGTTTGCTGGCTACACCTTC.

The DNA for the CDR3 is TGTGCCAGCAGCGTAGGCGTCAGGGAAGCAACTAATGAAAAACTGTTTTTT. Residues: CASSVGVREATNEKLFF. The J gene is TRBJ1-4, the V gene TRBV9; a weak D match, TRBD1 (5 bases). V was shortened by 0 bases and J by 0 bases, with 12 bases between the two germline ends. CDR1 is SGDLS and CDR2 is YYNGEE in the germline V gene. This CDR3 has 17 residues.